This TCR beta chain was recovered during a study of blood T cell repertoires in COVID-19. The overall study: The samples span acute and convalescent COVID-19 from the United States, Italy and Spain. The analysed material was cDNA or gDNA that came from T cells, B-cell-depleted T cells, or PBMCs.

Per the original methods: Estimation of nucleated cell counts relied on the amplification of reference gene primers. Libraries were prepared by immunoSEQ multiplex PCR; TCRdb keeps only in-frame clonotypes and omits some of them. D and trimming were read from the DNA, whereas the V and J calls and clone size are those reported in that table. The sample holds about 45,000 clones, approximately 83% seen once. Germline V gene data show CDR1 as DFQATT and CDR2 as SNEGSKA (reference sequence). The CDR3 spans 11 residues. V lost 5 bases and J lost 9; bases outside the gene matches: 5. The sequence was collected from a man older than 75 in a cohort sampled during active COVID-19. Specimen: peripheral blood. The V gene is TRBV20-1, the J gene TRBJ1-2; 8 bases are a match to TRBD1. The CDR3: CSASDRVRYTF. The CDR3 nucleotides are TGCAGTGCTTCGGACAGGGTTCGCTACACCTTC.